The 10 T cell receptor beta chains below all came from one sample that was sequenced in a study of cytomegalovirus exposure and HLA in healthy donors (dated by TCRdb to 2017 to 2019). Preparation of the library involved the immunoSEQ multiplex PCR assay. This immuneACCESS table, as held by TCRdb, lists in-frame sequences with V and J called but not all clones. Of the missing ones, under half trace to an unresolved V gene in checked studies; the others have no known cause. This sample comprises 140,000 to 150,000 clones, around 90% of them detected only once. The ten most abundant clones make up 4.5% to 5.5% of the sample. The sequenced material came from PBMCs. These receptors were taken from a man between 18 and 29 years old in good health and CMV-seropositive.

V usage is TRBV6-5 and J usage is TRBJ2-3, with TRBD1 identical over 11 bases. V lost 5 bases, J lost 3 bases, and 4 bases stayed unmatched. This CDR3 spans 15 amino acids. Germline V lookup: CDR1 MNHEY, CDR2 SVGAGI. The CDR3 coding sequence is TGTGCCAGCAGTATCCGGGACAGGGGGACAGATACGCAGTATTTT. This encodes CASSIRDRGTDTQYF.

The V gene is TRBV5-1, the J gene TRBJ2-5; D possibly corresponds to TRBD1 (5 bases). Trimming removed 0 bases at V and 5 bases at J, with 20 bases between. Germline lookup yields CDR1 SGHRS and CDR2 YFSETQ. This CDR3 region has 17 residues. Written as DNA, the CDR3 is TGCGCCAGCAGCTTGGCCCCCCCGGACACCGGTTCGGAGACCCAGTACTTC. It specifies CASSLAPPDTGSETQYF.

The chain combines TRBV5-1 with TRBJ1-1, with TRBD1 identical over 8 bases. The CDR3 extends over 14 amino acids. Germline assignment: CDR1 SGHRS and CDR2 YFSETQ. V lost 4 bases to trimming and J lost 6 bases; unmatched junction nucleotides: 8. For the CDR3, the DNA is TGCGCCAGCAGCCCTTCCGGGACAGGTTCTGAAGCTTTCTTT. It yields the protein CASSPSGTGSEAFF.

CDR3 DNA sequence: TGCGCCAGCAGCATGGGACACCCCGGCGATTCACCCCTCCACTTT. Translated, it gives CASSMGHPGDSPLHF. The chain joins TRBV5-1 to TRBJ1-6; D is possibly TRBD1 (6 bases). This CDR3 has 15 residues. CDR1 is SGHRS and CDR2 is YFSETQ in the germline V gene. Deletions cut 4 bases from V and 8 bases from J, with 16 bases between.

V is TRBV6-6 and J is TRBJ1-1; no firm D call. This CDR3 is 11 amino acids long. Germline V gives CDR1 MNHNY, CDR2 SVGAGI (reference sequence). V lost 5 bases and J 4 bases, leaving 5 bases between the germline ends. CDR3 protein: CASSTRTEAFF. CDR3 DNA: TGTGCCAGCAGTACGCGCACTGAAGCTTTCTTT.

The sample holds one count of this clone. J is TRBJ2-7 and V is TRBV14, with 10 bases fitting TRBD2. Trimming at V came to 0 bases and at J to 4 bases, leaving 6 bases not matched to a gene. Germline loops: CDR1 SGHDN, CDR2 FVKESK. This CDR3 has 16 amino acids. CDR3: CASSQDIGLAVYEQYF. The CDR3, as DNA: TGTGCCAGCAGCCAAGATATAGGACTAGCGGTTTACGAGCAGTACTTC. Variable domain in full (rest from reference TRBV14 and TRBJ2-7): EAGVTQFPSHSVIEKGQTVTLRCDPISGHDNLYWYRRVMGKEIKFLLHFVKESKQDESGMPNNRFLAERTGGTYSTLKVQPAELEDSGVYFCASSQDIGLAVYEQYFGPGTRLTVT.

The chain has TRBV6-5 and TRBJ1-2; TRBD1 aligns across 9 bases. Germline CDR1 and CDR2: MNHEY and SVGAGI. Germline trimming cut 2 bases from V and 7 bases from J; bases unmatched to any gene: 5. The CDR3 contains 14 residues. CDR3: CASSYLQGAGGYTF. The DNA of the CDR3 is TGTGCCAGCAGTTACCTACAGGGGGCGGGTGGCTACACCTTC.

This CDR3 reads CASSVKRGIGGNQPQHF. DNA of the CDR3: TGTGCCAGTAGTGTAAAAAGGGGGATTGGTGGCAATCAGCCCCAGCATTTT. The chain employs TRBV19 and TRBJ1-5; weak D call: TRBD1 (6 bases). This CDR3 comprises 17 residues. Germline values: CDR1 LNHDA, CDR2 SQIVND (reference sequence). Trimming took off 5 bases at V and 2 bases at J, with 19 bases between the two ends.

CDR3 amino acids: CASSESYGYTF. DNA for the CDR3: TGTGCCAGCAGTGAATCTTATGGCTACACCTTC. The chain is built from TRBV25-1 and TRBJ1-2; D ambiguous. Per germline, CDR1 MGHDK and CDR2 SYGVNS. V dropped 1 base and J dropped 5 bases, with 2 bases sitting between them. This CDR3 comprises 11 residues.

About this clone: A read error may account for a junction end that differs from germline. The V gene is TRBV2, the J gene TRBJ2-2; D possibly corresponds to TRBD1 (6 bases). Germline assignment: CDR1 SNHLY and CDR2 FYNNEI. This CDR3 is built from 15 residues. The chain's CDR3 is CASSDLGAKTGELFF. CDR3 nucleotides: TGTGCCAGCAGTGATTTGGGGGCGAAGACCGGGGAGCTGTTTTTT. The variable domain in full, with the rest retrieved from reference TRBV2 and TRBJ2-2, is EPEVTQTPSHQVTQMGQEVILRCVPISNHLYFYWYRQILGQKVEFLVSFYNNEISEKSEIFDDQFSVERPDGSNFTLKIRSTKLEDSAMYFCASSDLGAKTGELFFGEGSRLTVL.